The 17 T cell receptor beta chains given below trace back to one sample, sequenced in a study of T cell repertoires in cytomegalovirus infection. TCRdb processed the reads anew with MiXCR; each CDR3 protein has one entry. The data contain a few hundred thousand distinct CDR3 sequences, roughly 43% of them seen just once; the ten biggest clones take up 48%. No antigens are known for them. Sequencing was performed on cultured PBMCs, taken from culture after CMV antigen stimulation. These receptors originate from a human donor in good health (CMV status not recorded). Some clones in this sample may be carry-over from other donors' samples.

The V call is TRBV2, the J call TRBJ2-7, with a tentative D call TRBD1 (5 bases). Per the germline V gene, CDR1 is SNHLY and CDR2 is FYNNEI. Deletions cut 5 bases from V and 2 bases from J, with 19 bases between. The CDR3 is 16 residues long. The CDR3 is CASSPLKGPVTYEQYF. CDR3 coding DNA: TGTGCCAGCAGTCCCTTAAAGGGGCCAGTGACCTACGAGCAGTACTTC.

The chain recombines TRBV7-2 with TRBJ2-4, with 10 bases fitting TRBD2. V shed 8 bases and J 7 bases; nucleotides not matched to a gene: 11. Germline V CDR1 and CDR2: SGHTA, FQGNSA. There are 15 residues in the CDR3. The CDR3 protein is CASGLAGVVGNIQYF. CDR3 coding DNA: TGTGCCAGCGGGCTAGCGGGAGTGGTCGGGAACATTCAGTACTTC.

The chain combines TRBV15 with TRBJ2-7; weak D call: TRBD2 (6 bases). The CDR3 has 12 amino acids. Trimming took 6 bases from V and 3 from J, leaving 9 bases between them. Germline V gene sequence: CDR1 LNHNV, CDR2 YYDKDF (reference sequence). For the CDR3, the DNA is TGTGCCACCAGGGGGGGTGGCTACGAGCAGTACTTC. It yields the protein CATRGGGYEQYF.

The V gene is TRBV12-3 or TRBV12-4, the J gene TRBJ1-4, with D unresolved. V was clipped by 4 bases and J by 7 bases, with 10 bases between them. This CDR3 comprises 13 residues. CDR3 region: CASSSGLREKLFF. DNA for the CDR3: TGTGCCAGCAGTTCAGGCTTACGTGAAAAACTGTTTTTT.

This clonotype came up a few times. The chain employs TRBV19 and TRBJ1-4, with 10 positions matching TRBD1. CDR3 length: 15 residues. Trimming removed 7 bases from V and 7 bases from J; junction bases left unmatched: 9. The germline gives CDR1 LNHDA, CDR2 SQIVND (reference sequence). The CDR3 here is CASTIDGDRGEKLFF. The CDR3 nucleotides read TGTGCCAGTACAATCGACGGGGACAGGGGTGAAAAACTGTTTTTT.

The chain couples TRBV20-1 to TRBJ2-5; 7 bases agree with TRBD2. Germline values: CDR1 DFQATT, CDR2 SNEGSKA (reference sequence). This CDR3 spans 15 amino acids. Trimming removed 2 bases from V and 5 bases from J; junction bases left unmatched: 11. CDR3: CSARPSWDGGETQYF. For the CDR3, the DNA is TGCAGTGCTAGACCCTCCTGGGACGGGGGGGAGACCCAGTACTTC.

The chain is built from TRBV7-4 and TRBJ2-1; TRBD2 aligns across 8 bases. Germline CDR1 SGHVT, CDR2 SQSDAQ. The CDR3 loop spans 16 amino acids. V trimming: 4 bases; J trimming: 0 bases; junction bases outside the gene matches: 5. In DNA, the CDR3 is TGTGCCAGCAGCTCTCAGCGGGAGAGCTCCTACAATGAGCAGTTCTTC. Translating gives CASSSQRESSYNEQFF. Full variable domain (rest looked up from reference TRBV7-4 and TRBJ2-1): GAGVSQSPRYKVAKRGRDVALRCDSISGHVTLYWYRQTLGQGSEVLTYSQSDAQRDKSGRPSGRFSAERPERSVSTLKIQRTEQGDSAVYLCASSSQRESSYNEQFFGPGTRLTVL.

This chain uses TRBV12-3 or TRBV12-4 with TRBJ2-2; tentative D call: TRBD1 (6 bases). This CDR3 contains 17 residues. V shed 2 bases and J shed 8 bases, with 21 bases lying between them. CDR3 bases: TGTGCCAGCAGTTTATTCGGGCAGGGGCCCGGTTGGGGGGAGCTGTTTTTT. This translates into CASSLFGQGPGWGELFF.

This clonotype was found many times. The chain employs TRBV7-2 and TRBJ1-1; no clear D gene. This CDR3 has 13 amino acids. With 6 bases removed from V and 1 base from J, the gap between germline ends came to 9 bases. Per the germline V gene, CDR1 is SGHTA and CDR2 is FQGNSA. The CDR3 sequence: CASRTARNTEAFF. Here the CDR3 DNA reads TGTGCCAGCAGGACGGCAAGGAACACTGAAGCTTTCTTT.

The V gene is TRBV5-1, the J gene TRBJ1-6; no reliable D call. Germline-derived CDR1 and CDR2 are SGHRS and YFSETQ. Between the trimmed V and J ends, which lost 0 bases and 7 bases, there was a span of 14 bases. The CDR3 has 16 residues. CDR3 residues: CASSLVEGPRNSPLHF. The CDR3 nucleotides read TGCGCCAGCAGCTTGGTCGAGGGCCCGAGGAATTCACCCCTCCACTTT.

The J gene is TRBJ2-7, the V gene TRBV4-1; D unclear. The CDR3 length is 15 residues. Germline CDR1 and CDR2: MGHRA and YSYEKL. V was trimmed by 3 bases and J by 0 bases, leaving 12 bases between them. In DNA form, the CDR3 reads TGCGCCAGCAGCCAGGATGGGTCGACCTCCTACGAGCAGTACTTC. It yields the protein CASSQDGSTSYEQYF.

This clonotype was recorded once. The chain carries TRBV7-9 and TRBJ1-1; 12 positions agree with TRBD1. Trimming removed 5 bases from V and 3 bases from J; junction bases left unmatched: 1. The CDR3 has 14 residues. Germline lookup yields CDR1 SEHNR and CDR2 FQNEAQ (reference sequence). The CDR3 DNA reads TGTGCCAGCAGCGGGACAGGGGGCGACACTGAAGCTTTCTTT. Amino acids: CASSGTGGDTEAFF.

A single count supports this clonotype. The V call is TRBV5-4, the J call TRBJ2-5; no definite D call. The V gene's germline CDR1 is SGHNT and CDR2 YYREEE (reference sequence). The CDR3 has 14 amino acids. Trimming cost V 0 bases and J 4 bases, with 10 bases left between them. This CDR3 reads CASSLESWGETQYF. The DNA of the CDR3 is TGTGCCAGCAGCTTGGAAAGCTGGGGAGAGACCCAGTACTTC.

This clonotype was seen ten or more times. The chain employs TRBV7-2 and TRBJ1-5; D gene unclear. V was clipped by 5 bases and J by 0 bases, with 8 bases between them. The germline gives CDR1 SGHTA, CDR2 FQGNSA. The CDR3 has 14 amino acids. CDR3 loop: CASSLHFSNQPQHF. CDR3 DNA: TGTGCCAGCAGCCTACATTTTAGCAATCAGCCCCAGCATTTT.

This chain links TRBV6-2 or TRBV6-3 with TRBJ1-5; no firm D call. Between the trimmed V and J ends, which lost 3 bases and 2 bases, there was a span of 8 bases. CDR1 MNHEY and CDR2 SVGEGT come from the germline V gene. The CDR3 has 14 amino acids. CDR3: CASSYGNGNQPQHF. CDR3 DNA sequence: TGTGCCAGCAGTTATGGCAACGGCAATCAGCCCCAGCATTTT.

This clonotype occurred a few times. The gene calls are TRBV4-3 and TRBJ1-5, with D unresolved. Trimming left V 4 bases short and J 0 bases short, with 16 bases between. The CDR3 spans 17 residues. The V gene's germline CDR1 is LGHNA and CDR2 YSLEER. CDR3 region: CASSPSSYRDSNQPQHF. CDR3 DNA: TGCGCCAGCAGCCCTTCCTCCTACCGGGATAGCAATCAGCCCCAGCATTTT.

This chain links TRBV6-2 or TRBV6-3 with TRBJ1-2; no definite D call. The CDR3 runs 12 residues. Germline V gene sequence: CDR1 MNHEY, CDR2 SVGEGT. V was clipped by 5 bases and J by 4 bases, with 8 bases between them. CDR3 bases: TGTGCCAGCAGTCAAAAGACCTATGGCTACACCTTC. Translated: CASSQKTYGYTF.